This is a list of T cell receptor beta chains from one sample in a study of cytomegalovirus exposure and HLA in healthy donors. TCRdb's table, derived via immunoSEQ multiplex PCR, lists solely in-frame clones and lacks some. Its clone listing holds more than 60,000 clones. The sample consisted of PBMCs. Source of these receptors: a boy younger than 18 in good health and CMV-seronegative. Each CDR3 is given with its conserved first and last residue. D genes are given only for firm matches.

d_call	v_call	j_call	cdr3_aa	cdr3_nt
TRBD1	TRBV7-8	TRBJ2-7	CASSLGGPGGRNEQYF	TGTGCCAGCAGCTTAGGGGGGCCAGGGGGTAGGAACGAGCAGTACTTC
-	TRBV27	TRBJ1-4	CASSYRPLAEKLFF	TGTGCCAGCTCCTACAGGCCGTTGGCTGAAAAACTGTTTTTT
-	TRBV6-1	TRBJ2-7	CASSPGSVEREQYF	TGTGCCAGCAGTCCGGGATCAGTGGAGCGCGAGCAGTACTTC
-	TRBV6-5	TRBJ1-1	CASSYEGDTEAFF	TGTGCCAGCAGTTACGAGGGGGACACTGAAGCTTTCTTT
TRBD1	TRBV29-1	TRBJ1-1	CSVERQGNKAFF	TGCAGCGTTGAAAGACAGGGCAATAAAGCTTTCTTT
-	TRBV6-8	TRBJ1-3	CASSFGGCSGNTIYF	TGTGCCAGCAGTTTTGGGGGCTGCTCTGGAAACACCATATATTTT
-	TRBV2	TRBJ2-3	CASSQVWFTDTQYF	TGTGCCAGCAGTCAGGTGTGGTTCACAGATACGCAGTATTTT
-	TRBV6-5	TRBJ1-2	CASSPSTANYGYTF	TGTGCCAGCAGCCCATCTACCGCTAACTATGGCTACACCTTC
-	TRBV5-1	TRBJ2-7	CASSLAGLESYYEQYF	TGCGCCAGCAGCTTGGCCGGACTCGAGAGCTACTACGAGCAGTACTTC
-	TRBV6-5	TRBJ1-5	CASSRADSNQPQHF	TGTGCCAGCAGCAGGGCAGATAGCAATCAGCCCCAGCATTTT
TRBD1	TRBV7-6	TRBJ2-5	CASSLAQGVETQYF	TGTGCCAGCAGCTTAGCACAGGGGGTGGAGACCCAGTACTTC
TRBD2	TRBV5-1	TRBJ2-5	CASSLYGLAGGQETQYF	TGCGCCAGCAGCTTGTACGGGCTAGCGGGGGGACAAGAGACCCAGTACTTC
-	TRBV7-9	TRBJ2-7	CASSLNRDEQYF	TGTGCCAGCAGCTTAAACAGGGACGAGCAGTACTTC
TRBD2	TRBV6-4	TRBJ2-3	CASSALAGGSSTDTQYF	TGTGCCAGCAGTGCCCTAGCGGGGGGATCTAGCACAGATACGCAGTATTTT
-	TRBV27	TRBJ2-7	CASSSRTGPYEQYF	TGTGCCAGCAGTTCGAGGACTGGGCCCTACGAGCAGTACTTC
-	TRBV28	TRBJ1-1	CASRRWAGDTEAFF	TGTGCCAGCAGGAGGTGGGCGGGCGACACTGAAGCTTTCTTT
TRBD1	TRBV27	TRBJ2-1	CASSLSRAGGSYNEQFF	TGTGCCAGCAGTTTATCCCGGGCAGGGGGCTCCTACAATGAGCAGTTCTTC
TRBD1	TRBV5-1	TRBJ2-5	CASSVGTGQETTQYF	TGCGCCAGCAGCGTTGGGACAGGCCAAGAGACGACCCAGTACTTC
-	TRBV19	TRBJ1-1	CASSMLGGMNTEAFF	TGTGCCAGTAGTATGTTAGGAGGGATGAACACTGAAGCTTTCTTT
TRBD2	TRBV11-3	TRBJ2-3	CASSRLAGITDTQYF	TGTGCCAGCAGCCGACTAGCGGGTATCACAGATACGCAGTATTTT
TRBD1	TRBV6-5	TRBJ2-2	CASSYGTGGAGELFF	TGTGCCAGCAGTTACGGGACAGGGGGCGCCGGGGAGCTGTTTTTT
TRBD2	TRBV9	TRBJ2-7	CASSGGLAGAASYEQYF	TGTGCCAGCAGCGGAGGGCTAGCGGGCGCTGCGTCCTACGAGCAGTACTTC
-	TRBV6-1	TRBJ2-7	CASSARTVSYEQYF	TGTGCCAGCAGTGCCAGGACAGTATCCTACGAGCAGTACTTC
TRBD1	TRBV18	TRBJ1-2	CASSPGQGNGYTF	TGTGCCAGCTCACCGGGACAGGGAAATGGCTACACCTTC
TRBD2	TRBV9	TRBJ2-1	CASSVAGLAGGSYNEQFF	TGTGCCAGCAGCGTAGCTGGGCTAGCGGGAGGGTCCTACAATGAGCAGTTCTTC
TRBD2	TRBV30	TRBJ2-1	CAWSLAGGFGNEQFF	TGTGCCTGGAGTCTAGCGGGAGGCTTCGGCAATGAGCAGTTCTTC
-	TRBV5-1	TRBJ1-2	CASSLDYGYTF	TGCGCCAGCAGCCTCGACTATGGCTACACCTTC
TRBD2	TRBV7-2	TRBJ2-5	CASSRSGGPYQETQYF	TGTGCCAGCAGTCGTAGCGGGGGCCCGTACCAAGAGACCCAGTACTTC
-	TRBV7-2	TRBJ2-6	CASSSPEGGGANVLTF	TGTGCCAGCAGCTCCCCGGAGGGAGGAGGGGCCAACGTCCTGACTTTC
TRBD2	TRBV27	TRBJ2-7	CASKPIAGGGGAYEQYF	TGTGCCAGCAAACCCATAGCGGGGGGCGGAGGGGCCTACGAGCAGTACTTC
-	TRBV19	TRBJ1-1	CASTQGNAEAFF	TGTGCCAGTACTCAGGGGAACGCTGAAGCTTTCTTT